This record concerns one T cell receptor beta chain sequence. Antigen unknown. The source of the sample is a study of beta chain features in type 1 diabetes. All of the isolated RNA was reverse transcribed, so expressed TCRB transcripts were sequenced. Generated by immunoSEQ multiplex PCR, the TCRdb table keeps only in-frame clones and is missing some. The data show approximately 17,000 clones, about 70% seen once. CDR1 and CDR2 (germline): SNHLY, FYNNEI. Trimming shortened V by 2 bases and J by 6 bases, and 10 bases separated the two germline ends. CDR3 length: 13 amino acids. Markers CD45RO/CCR7/CD25/CD127/CD95/CD27 served to sort CD4+ naive, central memory, regulatory and stem cell-like memory cells. General study findings and limits: Significant though moderate, a shortening of TCRB CDR3s appeared in all four CD4+ subsets of Type 1 diabetes patients. At VDJ recombination sites, type 1 diabetes patients had fewer insertions and more deleted nucleotides.

The V call is TRBV2, the J call TRBJ1-1; D ambiguous. Sequenced sample: stem cell memory CD4+ T cells from blood. This sequence originates from a man under 40 with type 1 diabetes. DNA of the CDR3: TGTGCCAGCAGTGAAAGAATGTGGCCTGAAGCTTTCTTT. It codes for CASSERMWPEAFF.